Detailed here is one TCR beta chain. Its antigen is undetermined. CDR1 SEHNR and CDR2 FQNEAQ come from the germline V gene (reference sequence). CDR3 size: 17 residues. Trimming stripped 4 bases from V and 0 bases from J, with 17 bases between. These data are taken from a study of OX40 agonist ivuxolimab in advanced cancers. Study in general: Of mixed ages from about 23 to 79 and averaging roughly 60 years, the group was roughly 83% male. Study-level results: Expanded peripheral T cells had an undetermined antigen specificity.

Sequencing was performed with immunoSEQ multiplex PCR; in TCRdb, only in-frame clones are kept and a portion is missing. This table holds roughly 53,000 clones, under 90% found once. This specimen consisted of CD4+ or CD8+ T cells sorted from blood, obtained in a trial of the OX40 agonist ivuxolimab. This receptor was identified in an adult with an advanced solid tumor such as melanoma, head and neck, liver or kidney cancer. The chain combines TRBV7-9 with TRBJ2-3, with D possibly being TRBD1 or TRBD2 (5 bases each). The CDR3 sequence: CASSWQVPGTSTDTQYF. CDR3 in DNA: TGTGCCAGCAGCTGGCAGGTCCCCGGGACGAGCACAGATACGCAGTATTTT.